This T cell receptor (beta chain) was documented in a study of identical twins. Unique molecular identifiers were in the cDNA, with template-switch universal primer binding. TCRdb passed the 5' RACE reads through MiXCR, listing each CDR3 protein once. This sample carries about 520,000 distinct CDR3 sequences, approximately 22% of them seen once, and the ten largest clones take around 0.9%. V lost 5 bases and J 4 bases, leaving 9 bases between the germline ends. The CDR3 spans 12 residues. CDR1 and CDR2 from the germline V gene are SEHNR and FQNEAQ (reference sequence). These data also featured in a second study, about T cells expressing NK-cell markers. As that study records: Sorted CD3+CD56-NKG2C+, CD3+CD56+NKG2C+ and CD3+CD56+NKG2C- T cells supplied the TCR beta repertoires.

The V gene is TRBV7-9, the J gene TRBJ2-7, with D unclear. This receptor was taken from a woman aged 18 to 35 in good health. Sample: CD4+ T cells sorted from blood. The CDR3 region is CASSPRWYEQYF. For the CDR3, the DNA is TGTGCCAGCAGCCCGCGATGGTACGAGCAGTACTTC.